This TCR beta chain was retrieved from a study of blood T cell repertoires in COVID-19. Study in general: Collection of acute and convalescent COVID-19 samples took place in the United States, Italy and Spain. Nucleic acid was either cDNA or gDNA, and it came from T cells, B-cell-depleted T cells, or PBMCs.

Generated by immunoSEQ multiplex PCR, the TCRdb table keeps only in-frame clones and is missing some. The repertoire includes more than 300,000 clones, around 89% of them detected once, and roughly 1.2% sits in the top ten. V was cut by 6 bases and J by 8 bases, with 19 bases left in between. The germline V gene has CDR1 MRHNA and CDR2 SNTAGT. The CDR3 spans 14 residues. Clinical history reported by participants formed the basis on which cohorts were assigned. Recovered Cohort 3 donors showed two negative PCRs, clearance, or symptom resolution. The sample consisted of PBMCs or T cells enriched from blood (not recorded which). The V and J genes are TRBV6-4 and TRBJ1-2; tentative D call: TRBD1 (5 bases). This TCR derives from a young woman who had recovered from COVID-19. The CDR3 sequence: CASRREGKGSGYTF. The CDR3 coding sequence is TGTGCCAGCAGACGGGAGGGGAAGGGGAGCGGCTACACCTTC.